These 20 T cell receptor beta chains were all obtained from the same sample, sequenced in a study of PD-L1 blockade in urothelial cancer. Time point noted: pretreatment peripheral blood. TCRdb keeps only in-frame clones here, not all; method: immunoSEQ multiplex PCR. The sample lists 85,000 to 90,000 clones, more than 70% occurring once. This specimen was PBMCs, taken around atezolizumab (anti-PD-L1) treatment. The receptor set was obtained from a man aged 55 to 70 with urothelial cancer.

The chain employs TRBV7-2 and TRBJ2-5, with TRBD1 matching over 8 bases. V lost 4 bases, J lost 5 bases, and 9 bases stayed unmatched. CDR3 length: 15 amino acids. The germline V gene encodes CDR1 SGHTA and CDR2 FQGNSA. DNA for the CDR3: TGTGCCAGCAGCTCCGCAGGGGGCGCTTGGGAGACCCAGTACTTC. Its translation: CASSSAGGAWETQYF.

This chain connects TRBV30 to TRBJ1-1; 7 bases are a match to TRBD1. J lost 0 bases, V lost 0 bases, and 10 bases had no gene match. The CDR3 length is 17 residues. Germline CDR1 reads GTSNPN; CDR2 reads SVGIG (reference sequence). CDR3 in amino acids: CAWSVRQGVTMNTEAFF. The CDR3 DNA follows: TGTGCCTGGAGTGTACGGCAGGGGGTGACGATGAACACTGAAGCTTTCTTT.

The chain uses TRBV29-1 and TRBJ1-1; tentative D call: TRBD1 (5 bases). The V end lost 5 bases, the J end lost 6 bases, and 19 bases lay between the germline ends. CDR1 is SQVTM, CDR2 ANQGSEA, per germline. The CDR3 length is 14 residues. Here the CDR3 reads CSVQRGTGRAEAFF. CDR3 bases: TGCAGCGTTCAACGGGGGACGGGTCGCGCTGAAGCTTTCTTT.

The CDR3 loop is CASSLGGDLPQPQHF. The CDR3 DNA follows: TGTGCCAGCAGCTTGGGCGGGGACTTGCCTCAGCCCCAGCATTTT. This chain joins TRBV5-4 and TRBJ1-5; D might be TRBD1 (5 bases). CDR3 length: 15 amino acids. V was trimmed by 0 bases and J by 6 bases, leaving 13 bases between them. From germline, CDR1 is SGHNT and CDR2 YYREEE (reference sequence).

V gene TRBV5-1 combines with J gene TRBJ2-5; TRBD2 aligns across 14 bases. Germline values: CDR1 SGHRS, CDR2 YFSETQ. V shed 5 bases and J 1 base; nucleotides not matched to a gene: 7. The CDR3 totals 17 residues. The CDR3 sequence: CASSSGLAGGSQETQYF. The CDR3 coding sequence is TGCGCCAGCAGTTCCGGACTAGCGGGAGGTAGCCAAGAGACCCAGTACTTC.

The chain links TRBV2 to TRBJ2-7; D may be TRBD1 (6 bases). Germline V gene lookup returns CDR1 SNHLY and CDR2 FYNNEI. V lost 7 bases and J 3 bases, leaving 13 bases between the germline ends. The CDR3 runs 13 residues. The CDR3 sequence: CASTRDTIYEQYF. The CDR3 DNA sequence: TGTGCCAGCACCCGGGACACCATCTACGAGCAGTACTTC.

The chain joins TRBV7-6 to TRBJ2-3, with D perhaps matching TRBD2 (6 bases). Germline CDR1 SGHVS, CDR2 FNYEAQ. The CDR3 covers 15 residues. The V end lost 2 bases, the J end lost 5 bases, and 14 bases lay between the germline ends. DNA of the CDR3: TGTGCCAGCAGCTTAAATCTAGGAGGGGTAGATACGCAGTATTTT. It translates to CASSLNLGGVDTQYF.

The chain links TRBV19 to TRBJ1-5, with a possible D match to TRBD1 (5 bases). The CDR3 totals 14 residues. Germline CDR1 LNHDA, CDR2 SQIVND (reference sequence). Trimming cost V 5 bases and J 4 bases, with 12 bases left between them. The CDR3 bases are TGTGCCAGTAGTCCCGTAAAGGGGAATCAGCCCCAGCATTTT. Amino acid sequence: CASSPVKGNQPQHF. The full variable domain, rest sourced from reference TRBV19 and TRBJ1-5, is DGGITQSPKYLFRKEGQNVTLSCEQNLNHDAMYWYRQDPGQGLRLIYYSQIVNDFQKGDIAEGYSVSREKKESFPLTVTSAQKNPTAFYLCASSPVKGNQPQHFGDGTRLSIL.

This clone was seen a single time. The CDR3 DNA sequence: TGTGCCAGCAGCGAACAGGGGGCCACAGTAGACGAGCAGTACTTC. The encoded protein is CASSEQGATVDEQYF. V usage is TRBV7-6 and J usage is TRBJ2-7; TRBD1 aligns across 9 bases. The V and J ends lost 5 bases and 5 bases, in that order; junction bases with no gene match: 10. Germline lookup yields CDR1 SGHVS and CDR2 FNYEAQ. This CDR3 comprises 15 residues.

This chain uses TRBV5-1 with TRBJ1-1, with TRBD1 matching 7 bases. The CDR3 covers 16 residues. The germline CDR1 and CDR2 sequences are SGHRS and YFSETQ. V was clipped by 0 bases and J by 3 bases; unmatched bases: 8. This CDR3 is CASSLASQTGYTEAFF. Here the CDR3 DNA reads TGCGCCAGCAGCTTGGCCTCCCAGACAGGGTACACTGAAGCTTTCTTT.

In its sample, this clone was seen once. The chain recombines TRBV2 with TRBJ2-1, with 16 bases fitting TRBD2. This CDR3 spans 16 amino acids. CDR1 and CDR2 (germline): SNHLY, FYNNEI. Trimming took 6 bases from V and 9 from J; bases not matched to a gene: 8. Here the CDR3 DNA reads TGTGCCAGCAGATTGGGACTAGCGGGAGGGCCGGGTGAGCAGTTCTTC. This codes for CASRLGLAGGPGEQFF.

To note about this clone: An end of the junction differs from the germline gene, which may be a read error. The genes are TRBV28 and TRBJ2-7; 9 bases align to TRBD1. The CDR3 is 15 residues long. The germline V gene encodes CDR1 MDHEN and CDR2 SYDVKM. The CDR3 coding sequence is TGTGCCAGCGGTCTACCGGGACAGGGCTCCCACGAGCAGTACTTC. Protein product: CASGLPGQGSHEQYF.

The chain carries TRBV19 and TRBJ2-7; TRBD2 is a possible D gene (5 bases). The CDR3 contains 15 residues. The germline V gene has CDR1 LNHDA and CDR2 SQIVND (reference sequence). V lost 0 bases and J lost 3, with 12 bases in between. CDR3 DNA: TGTGCCAGTAGTATAGATAGACGCAGCGGCTACGAGCAGTACTTC. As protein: CASSIDRRSGYEQYF.

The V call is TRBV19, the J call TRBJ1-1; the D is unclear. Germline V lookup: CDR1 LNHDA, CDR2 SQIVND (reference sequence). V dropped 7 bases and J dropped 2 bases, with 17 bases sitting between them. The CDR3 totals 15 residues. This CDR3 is CASKNPPGRNTEAFF. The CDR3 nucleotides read TGTGCCAGTAAAAACCCTCCCGGGAGAAACACTGAAGCTTTCTTT.

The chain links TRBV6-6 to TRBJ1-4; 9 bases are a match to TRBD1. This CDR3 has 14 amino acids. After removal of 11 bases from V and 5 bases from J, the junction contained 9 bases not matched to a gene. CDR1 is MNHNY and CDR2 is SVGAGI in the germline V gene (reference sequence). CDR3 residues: CAGGYGTGNEKLFF. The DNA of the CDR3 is TGTGCCGGAGGGTACGGGACAGGGAATGAAAAACTGTTTTTT.

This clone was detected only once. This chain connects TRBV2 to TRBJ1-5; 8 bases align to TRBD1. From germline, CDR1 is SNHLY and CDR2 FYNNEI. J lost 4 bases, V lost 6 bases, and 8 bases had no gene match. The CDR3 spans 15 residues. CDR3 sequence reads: CASRGQGAQNQPQHF. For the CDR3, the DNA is TGTGCCAGCAGGGGTCAGGGGGCCCAGAATCAGCCCCAGCATTTT.

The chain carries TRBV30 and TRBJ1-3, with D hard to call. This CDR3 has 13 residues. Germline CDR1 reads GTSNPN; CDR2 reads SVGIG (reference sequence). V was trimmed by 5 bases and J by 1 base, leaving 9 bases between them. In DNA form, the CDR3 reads TGTGCCTGGGGCAGAGGGTCTGGAAACACCATATATTTT. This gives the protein CAWGRGSGNTIYF. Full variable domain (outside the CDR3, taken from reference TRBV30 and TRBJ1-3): SQTIHQWPATLVQPVGSPLSLECTVEGTSNPNLYWYRQAAGRGLQLLFYSVGIGQISSEVPQNLSASRPQDRQFILSSKKLLLSDSGFYLCAWGRGSGNTIYFGEGSWLTVV.

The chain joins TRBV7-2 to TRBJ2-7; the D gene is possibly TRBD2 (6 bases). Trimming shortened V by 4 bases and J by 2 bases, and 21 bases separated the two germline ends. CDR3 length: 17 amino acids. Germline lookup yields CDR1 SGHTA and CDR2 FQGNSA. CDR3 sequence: CASSSSPESGVAYEQYF. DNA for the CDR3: TGTGCCAGCAGCTCCTCCCCCGAGTCGGGGGTCGCCTACGAGCAGTACTTC.

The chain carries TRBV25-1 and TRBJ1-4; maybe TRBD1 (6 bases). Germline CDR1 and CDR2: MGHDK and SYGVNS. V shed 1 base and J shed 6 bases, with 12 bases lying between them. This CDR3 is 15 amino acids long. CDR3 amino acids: CASSEWGGGDEKLFF. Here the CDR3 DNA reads TGTGCCAGCAGTGAATGGGGGGGCGGGGATGAAAAACTGTTTTTT.

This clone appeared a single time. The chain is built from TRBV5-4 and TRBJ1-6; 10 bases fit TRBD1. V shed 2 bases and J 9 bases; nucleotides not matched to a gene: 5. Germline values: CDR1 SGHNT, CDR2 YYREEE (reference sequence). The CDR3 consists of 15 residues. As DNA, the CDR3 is TGTGCCAGCAGCTTAGCCGGGACAGGGGTTTCACCCCTCCACTTT. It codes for CASSLAGTGVSPLHF.